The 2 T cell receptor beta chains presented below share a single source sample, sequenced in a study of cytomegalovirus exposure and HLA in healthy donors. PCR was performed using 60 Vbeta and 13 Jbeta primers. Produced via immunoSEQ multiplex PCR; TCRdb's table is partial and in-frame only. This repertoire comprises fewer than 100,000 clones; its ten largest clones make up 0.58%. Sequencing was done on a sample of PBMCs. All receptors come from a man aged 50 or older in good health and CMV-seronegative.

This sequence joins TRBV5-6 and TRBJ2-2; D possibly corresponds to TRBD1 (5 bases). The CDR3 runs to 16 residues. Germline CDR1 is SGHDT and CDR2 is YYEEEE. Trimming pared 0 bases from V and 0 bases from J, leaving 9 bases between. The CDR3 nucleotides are TGTGCCAGCAGCTTGGCAGGGCTTACGAACACCGGGGAGCTGTTTTTT. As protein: CASSLAGLTNTGELFF.

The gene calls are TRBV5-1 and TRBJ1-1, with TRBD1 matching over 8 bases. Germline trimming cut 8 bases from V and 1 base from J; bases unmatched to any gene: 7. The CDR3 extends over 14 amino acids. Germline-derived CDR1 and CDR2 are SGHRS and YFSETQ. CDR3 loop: CASYQGAQNTEAFF. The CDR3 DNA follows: TGCGCCAGTTATCAGGGGGCGCAGAACACTGAAGCTTTCTTT. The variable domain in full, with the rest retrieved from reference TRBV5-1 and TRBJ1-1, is KAGVTQTPRYLIKTRGQQVTLSCSPISGHRSVSWYQQTPGQGLQFLFEYFSETQRNKGNFPGRFSGRQFSNSRSEMNVSTLELGDSALYLCASYQGAQNTEAFFGQGTRLTVV.